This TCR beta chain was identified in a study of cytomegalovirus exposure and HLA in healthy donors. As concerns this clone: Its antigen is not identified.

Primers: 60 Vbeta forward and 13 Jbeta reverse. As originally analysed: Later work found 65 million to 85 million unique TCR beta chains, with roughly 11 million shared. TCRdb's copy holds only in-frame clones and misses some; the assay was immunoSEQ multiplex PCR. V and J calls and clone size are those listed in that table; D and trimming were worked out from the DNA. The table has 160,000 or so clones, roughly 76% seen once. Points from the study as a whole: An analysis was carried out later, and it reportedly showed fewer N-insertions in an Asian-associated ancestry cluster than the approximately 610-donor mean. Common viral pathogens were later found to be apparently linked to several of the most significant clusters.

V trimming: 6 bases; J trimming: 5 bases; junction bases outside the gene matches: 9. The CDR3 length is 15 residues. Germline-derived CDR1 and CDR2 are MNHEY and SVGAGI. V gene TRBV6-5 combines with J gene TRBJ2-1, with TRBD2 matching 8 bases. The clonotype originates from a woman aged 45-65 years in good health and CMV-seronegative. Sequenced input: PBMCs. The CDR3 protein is CASRPAGGNNNEQFF. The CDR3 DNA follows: TGTGCCAGCAGACCTGCGGGGGGAAATAACAATGAGCAGTTCTTC.